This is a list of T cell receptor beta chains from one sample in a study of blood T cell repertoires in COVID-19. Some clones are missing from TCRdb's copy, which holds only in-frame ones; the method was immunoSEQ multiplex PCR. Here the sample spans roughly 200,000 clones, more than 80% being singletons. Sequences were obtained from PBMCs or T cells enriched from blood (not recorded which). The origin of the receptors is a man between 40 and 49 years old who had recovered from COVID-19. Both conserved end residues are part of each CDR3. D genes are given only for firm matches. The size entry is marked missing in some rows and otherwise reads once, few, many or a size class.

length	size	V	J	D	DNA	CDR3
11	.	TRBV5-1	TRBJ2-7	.	TGCGCCAGCAGCTTTGGGGAGGCGCAGTACTTC	CASSFGEAQYF
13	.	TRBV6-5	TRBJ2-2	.	TGTGCCAGCAGTCGAGAAAGAGCCGGGGAGCTGTTTTTT	CASSRERAGELFF
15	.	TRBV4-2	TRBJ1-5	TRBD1	TGTGCCAGCAGCCAAGATGGTACAGGGGATCAGCCCCAGCATTTT	CASSQDGTGDQPQHF
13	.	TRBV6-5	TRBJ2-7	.	TGTGCCAGCAGTTTTTACGGGACTCTCGAGCAGTACTTC	CASSFYGTLEQYF
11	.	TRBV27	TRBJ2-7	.	TGTGCCAGCAGATCAACCTACGAGCAGTACTTC	CASRSTYEQYF
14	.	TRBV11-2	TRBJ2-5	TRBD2	TGTGCCAGCAACTCAGCGGGAGTTAGAGAGACCCAGTACTTC	CASNSAGVRETQYF
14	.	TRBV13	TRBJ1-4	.	TGTGCCAGCAGTCCATCCAAGCTCGGCGGAAAACTGTTTTTT	CASSPSKLGGKLFF
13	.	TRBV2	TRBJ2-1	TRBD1	TGTGCCAGCAGGCCGGACAGGGCCAATGAGCAGTTCTTC	CASRPDRANEQFF
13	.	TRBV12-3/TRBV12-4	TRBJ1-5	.	TGTGCCAGCAGTTTAGGCCCGGAGCAGCCCCAGCATTTT	CASSLGPEQPQHF
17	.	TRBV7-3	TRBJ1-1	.	TGTGCCAGCAGCTTTATACCCGTTACGGGGGGATTCACTGAAGCTTTCTTT	CASSFIPVTGGFTEAFF
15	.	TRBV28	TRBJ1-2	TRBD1	TGTGCCAGCAGTTGGGACAGCCCAGCTAACTATGGCTACACCTTC	CASSWDSPANYGYTF
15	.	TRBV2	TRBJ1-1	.	TGTGCCAGCAGTGAAAGGGGGGGGGCTGGCACTGAAGCTTTCTTT	CASSERGGAGTEAFF
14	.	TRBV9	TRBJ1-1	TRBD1	TGTGCCAGCACCCGGACAGGTGGGAACACTGAAGCTTTCTTT	CASTRTGGNTEAFF
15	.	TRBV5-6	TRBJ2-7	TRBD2	TGTGCCAGCAGCTTGGGGGGGTCTAGCGGCTACGAGCAGTACTTC	CASSLGGSSGYEQYF
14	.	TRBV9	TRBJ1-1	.	TGTGCCAGCAGCGAACACACAGGGAACACTGAAGCTTTCTTT	CASSEHTGNTEAFF
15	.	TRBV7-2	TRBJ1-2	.	TGTGCCAGCAGCTTAGCGCTCAGCGGGGACTATGGCTACACCTTC	CASSLALSGDYGYTF
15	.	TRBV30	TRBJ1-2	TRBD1	TGTGCCTGGAGTCAGGGACAGGGGGCAAGATATGGCTACACCTTC	CAWSQGQGARYGYTF
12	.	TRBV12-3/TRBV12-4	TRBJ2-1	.	TGTGCCAGCAGTTTAGGGGCCGATGAGCAGTTCTTC	CASSLGADEQFF
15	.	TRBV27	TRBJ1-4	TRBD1	TGTGCCAGCAGTTTATGGACAGGGGGGAATGAAAAACTGTTTTTT	CASSLWTGGNEKLFF
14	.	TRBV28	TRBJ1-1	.	TGTGCCAGCAGTATCCCGCGGGAATCCACTGAAGCTTTCTTT	CASSIPRESTEAFF
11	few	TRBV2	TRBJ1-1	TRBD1	TGTGCCAGCAGTGAAATAGGGGGCGCTTTCTTT	CASSEIGGAFF
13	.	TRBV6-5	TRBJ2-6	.	TGTGCCAGCTTTCGGGTTGGGGCCAACGTCCTGACTTTC	CASFRVGANVLTF
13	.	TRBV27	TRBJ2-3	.	TGTGCCAGCAGACTACAGGGTACAGATACGCAGTATTTT	CASRLQGTDTQYF
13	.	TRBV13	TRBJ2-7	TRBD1	TGTGCCAGCAGGACCGGGACAGGGTTCGAGCAGTACTTC	CASRTGTGFEQYF
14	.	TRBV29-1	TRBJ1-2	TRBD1	TGCAGCGTCCCGGATGGACAGGGAGGCAGTGGCTACACCTTC	CSVPDGQGGSGYTF
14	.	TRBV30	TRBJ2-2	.	TGTGCCTGGAAATGGACAGACCTTTCCGGGGAGCTGTTTTTT	CAWKWTDLSGELFF
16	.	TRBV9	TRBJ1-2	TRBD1	TGTGCCAGCAGCGTAGCAACTCAGGGGGCAAACTATGGCTACACCTTC	CASSVATQGANYGYTF
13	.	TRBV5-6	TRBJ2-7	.	TGTGCCAGCAGCTTTGGACAGAGTCACGAGCAGTACTTC	CASSFGQSHEQYF
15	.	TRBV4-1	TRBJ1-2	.	TGCGCCAGCAGCCAAGGGTCGGCGGGGTTGGGAGGCTACACCTTC	CASSQGSAGLGGYTF
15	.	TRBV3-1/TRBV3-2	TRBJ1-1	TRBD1	TGTGCCAGCAGCCCTGTCGGGGGACAGGACACTGAAGCTTTCTTT	CASSPVGGQDTEAFF
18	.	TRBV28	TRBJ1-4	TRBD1	TGTGCCAGCAGTTTACGCGACAGGGCACCCTACCCTAATGAAAAACTGTTTTTT	CASSLRDRAPYPNEKLFF
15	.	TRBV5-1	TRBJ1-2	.	TGCGCCAGCAGCTTGGATGGGGGCTCTAACTATGGCTACACCTTC	CASSLDGGSNYGYTF
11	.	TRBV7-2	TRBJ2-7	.	TGTGCCAGCAGCTTACGCTACGAGCAGTACTTC	CASSLRYEQYF
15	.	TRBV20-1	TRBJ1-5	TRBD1	TGCAGTGCTAGTGGACAGGGTGGTGAAAATCAGCCCCAGCATTTT	CSASGQGGENQPQHF
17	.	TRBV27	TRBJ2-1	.	TGTGCCAGCAGTCTGACCCCGCCGGGGAGCTCCTACAATGAGCAGTTCTTC	CASSLTPPGSSYNEQFF
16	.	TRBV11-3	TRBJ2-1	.	TGTGCCAGCAGCTTAGATGGGGGCGGTGGTAGCGGGGAGCAGTTCTTC	CASSLDGGGGSGEQFF
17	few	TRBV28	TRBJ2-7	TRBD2	TGTGCCAGCAGCGCCCCGTCCGTCGGCGGGAGGGCCCTCGAGCAGTACTTC	CASSAPSVGGRALEQYF
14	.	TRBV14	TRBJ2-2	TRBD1	TGTGCCAGCAGCGTGGACAGGGGAGCCGGGGAGCTGTTTTTT	CASSVDRGAGELFF
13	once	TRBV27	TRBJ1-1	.	TGTGCCAGCAGTTTCCGGGAAAAGACTGAAGCTTTCTTT	CASSFREKTEAFF
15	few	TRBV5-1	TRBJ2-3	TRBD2	TGCGCCAGCAGCTTTTTTCGGGAGGGGTCAGATACGCAGTATTTT	CASSFFREGSDTQYF
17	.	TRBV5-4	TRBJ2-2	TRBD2	TGTGCCAGCAGCTTGGCCGCAGCGGGAGTGGGCACCGGGGAGCTGTTTTTT	CASSLAAAGVGTGELFF
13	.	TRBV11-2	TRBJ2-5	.	TGTGCCAGCAGCTTAGGGCTCCAAGAGACCCAGTACTTC	CASSLGLQETQYF
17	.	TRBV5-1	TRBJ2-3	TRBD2	TGCGCCAGCAGCTTTAATACTGCGGGGGGGGACACAGATACGCAGTATTTT	CASSFNTAGGDTDTQYF
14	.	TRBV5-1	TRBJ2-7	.	TGCGCCAGCAGCTTGGCCATAGGGGTCTACGAGCAGTACTTC	CASSLAIGVYEQYF
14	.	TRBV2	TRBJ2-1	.	TGTGCCAGCAGTGATCGGCAGGGGCGCAATGAGCAGTTCTTC	CASSDRQGRNEQFF
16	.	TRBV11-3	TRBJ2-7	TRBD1	TGTGCCAGCTCTCCCGGGACAGGGAATTCCGAGAACGAGCAGTACTTC	CASSPGTGNSENEQYF
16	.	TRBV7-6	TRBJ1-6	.	TGTGCCAGCAGCGAAACGACAGCCGTCTATAATTCACCCCTCCACTTT	CASSETTAVYNSPLHF
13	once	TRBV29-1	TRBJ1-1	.	TGCAGCGTTGTGGGACTATCGCTTTCTATGGCTTTCTTT	CSVVGLSLSMAFF
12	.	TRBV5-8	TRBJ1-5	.	TGTGCCAGCAGCTTGACACCTCAGCCCCAGCATTTT	CASSLTPQPQHF
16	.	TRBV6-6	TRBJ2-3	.	TGTGCCAGCAGTGCCGCTCAGGGTATTCTAACAGATACGCAGTATTTT	CASSAAQGILTDTQYF
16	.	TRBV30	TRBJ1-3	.	TGTGCCTGGAGCAACTACGCGGGTAACTCTGGAAACACCATATATTTT	CAWSNYAGNSGNTIYF
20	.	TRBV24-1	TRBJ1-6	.	TGTGCCACCAGTGATCCCCCGACAGGTAGTCCTGCTCCGGATAATTCACCCCTCCACTTT	CATSDPPTGSPAPDNSPLHF
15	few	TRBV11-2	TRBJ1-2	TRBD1	TGTGCCAGCAGCTTAGTAGGGACAGGGGGGGATGGCTACACCTTC	CASSLVGTGGDGYTF
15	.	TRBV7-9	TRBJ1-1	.	TGTGCCAGCAGCTTAGCAACGGACGGGAGCACTGAAGCTTTCTTT	CASSLATDGSTEAFF
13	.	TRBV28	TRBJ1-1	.	TGTGCCAGCAGTTTAGTCGGGAACCCCGAAGCTTTCTTT	CASSLVGNPEAFF
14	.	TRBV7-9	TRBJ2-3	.	TGTGCCAGCAGCTTGAGACAGGGCACAGATACGCAGTATTTT	CASSLRQGTDTQYF
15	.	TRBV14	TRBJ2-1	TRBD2	TGTGCCAGCAGCCAACCAGCGGGAGGATACAATGAGCAGTTCTTC	CASSQPAGGYNEQFF
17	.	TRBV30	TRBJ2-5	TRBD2	TGTGCCTGGAGTTGGGGGCCCCTAGCGGGGGGGAAGGAGACCCAGTACTTC	CAWSWGPLAGGKETQYF
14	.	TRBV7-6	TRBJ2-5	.	TGTGCCAGCAGCCCCCGGACCGGGGAAGAGACCCAGTACTTC	CASSPRTGEETQYF